These 17 T cell receptor beta chains were sequenced from one sample in a study of CD8+ T cells in alopecia areata (dated by TCRdb to about 2018). Receptor amplification or capture employed the immunoSEQ multiplex PCR assay. RNA was extracted from all samples and reverse transcribed into cDNA, which served as template for TCR sequencing. Sourced from immuneACCESS, this table was stored by TCRdb with only in-frame sequences that have V and J called. A share of the clones is absent; for the studies checked, an unresolved V gene accounts for under half, and the remainder has no known explanation. The sample profile shows 110,000 or so clones; 35% to 40% of them were found once. Together, the top ten hold about 3.1% of the sample. Specimen: CD4+ T cells sorted from blood. Receptors were obtained from a human donor with alopecia areata.

The rearrangement uses TRBV30 and TRBJ2-7; 7 bases fit TRBD1. CDR3 length: 12 amino acids. Germline loops: CDR1 GTSNPN, CDR2 SVGIG (reference sequence). With V trimmed by 8 bases and J by 0 bases, 4 bases remained unmatched. Here the CDR3 DNA reads TGTGCCGGAACAGGGGTCTCCTACGAGCAGTACTTC. This translates into CAGTGVSYEQYF.

This clone was seen more than once but under ten times. The rearrangement joins TRBV29-1 to TRBJ1-2; 7 bases fit TRBD1. Trimming removed 7 bases from V and 7 bases from J; junction bases left unmatched: 6. The CDR3 sequence is 11 residues long. Per germline, CDR1 SQVTM and CDR2 ANQGSEA. This CDR3 is CSADRVLGYTF. The CDR3 DNA sequence: TGCAGCGCCGACAGGGTGCTTGGCTACACCTTC.

This sequence joins TRBV4-1 and TRBJ2-2; D possibly matches TRBD1 or TRBD2 (6 bases each). CDR1 is MGHRA, CDR2 YSYEKL, per germline. V dropped 0 bases and J dropped 6 bases, with 14 bases sitting between them. This CDR3 has 16 residues. DNA of the CDR3: TGCGCCAGCAGCCAAGAAACAGGGAGGTCCCCCGGGGAGCTGTTTTTT. It is translated as CASSQETGRSPGELFF.

The rearrangement uses TRBV23-1 and TRBJ2-2; TRBD2 is a possible D gene (6 bases). TRBV23-1 is an ORF, with its function uncertain. CDR3 length: 16 residues. V shed 10 bases and J shed 4 bases, with 22 bases lying between them. In DNA, the CDR3 is TGCGCCACTACCGCGGGACTCAGTATAGTCACCGGGGAGCTGTTTTTT. This sequence encodes CATTAGLSIVTGELFF.

V and J are TRBV10-2 and TRBJ1-5, with 8 bases identical to TRBD1. Trimming removed 6 bases from V and 2 bases from J; junction bases left unmatched: 6. Germline assignment: CDR1 WSHSY and CDR2 SAAADI. The CDR3 consists of 15 residues. CDR3 sequence: CASRAGQGGNQPQHF. For the CDR3, the DNA is TGCGCCAGCAGGGCCGGACAGGGAGGCAATCAGCCCCAGCATTTT.

CDR3 coding DNA: TGTGCCTGCCCGTGGGCCCCAAGAACCGGGGAGCTGTTTTTT. It specifies CACPWAPRTGELFF. V gene TRBV9 combines with J gene TRBJ2-2; D unclear. Trimming pared 10 bases from V and 5 bases from J, leaving 18 bases between. The germline gives CDR1 SGDLS, CDR2 YYNGEE. The CDR3 is made up of 14 amino acids.

The chain is built from TRBV6-6 and TRBJ2-3; D gene unclear. V was cut by 8 bases and J by 9 bases, with 6 bases left in between. This CDR3 has 9 amino acids. Looked up from germline, CDR1 is MNHNY and CDR2 is SVGAGI (reference sequence). CDR3 in amino acids: CASFITQYF. CDR3 DNA: TGTGCCAGCTTTATAACGCAGTATTTT.

The sample holds a few counts of this clone. The chain couples TRBV29-1 to TRBJ2-3; the D is unclear. The germline V gene encodes CDR1 SQVTM and CDR2 ANQGSEA. The CDR3 is 12 residues long. V shed 3 bases and J shed 2 bases, with 6 bases lying between them. The CDR3 sequence: CSVEEFTDTQYF. In DNA, the CDR3 is TGCAGCGTTGAGGAGTTCACAGATACGCAGTATTTT.

V usage is TRBV6-6 and J usage is TRBJ2-7; no clear D gene. The V gene lost 6 bases and the J gene lost 5 bases, with 14 bases spanning the gap. This CDR3 comprises 13 residues. CDR1 is MNHNY, CDR2 SVGAGI, per germline (reference sequence). CDR3: CASRSGPSNEQYF. As DNA, the CDR3 is TGTGCCAGCAGGTCCGGGCCCAGCAACGAGCAGTACTTC.

This clone was seen only a few times. The J gene is TRBJ2-1, the V gene TRBV5-1; 14 bases fit TRBD2. The germline gives CDR1 SGHRS, CDR2 YFSETQ. V trimming: 2 bases; J trimming: 6 bases; junction bases outside the gene matches: 4. The CDR3 is 16 amino acids. DNA for the CDR3: TGCGCCAGCAGCTTCGGGACTAGCGGGAGTGTCAATGAGCAGTTCTTC. This codes for CASSFGTSGSVNEQFF. The entire variable domain, with the rest obtained from reference TRBV5-1 and TRBJ2-1, is as follows: KAGVTQTPRYLIKTRGQQVTLSCSPISGHRSVSWYQQTPGQGLQFLFEYFSETQRNKGNFPGRFSGRQFSNSRSEMNVSTLELGDSALYLCASSFGTSGSVNEQFFGPGTRLTVL.

This clone was detected only a few times. The CDR3 loop reads CASSASSQRRTSRDEQFF. CDR3 nucleotide sequence: TGTGCCAGTAGTGCATCCTCACAGAGAAGGACTTCGAGGGATGAGCAGTTCTTC. The V gene is TRBV19, the J gene TRBJ2-1; TRBD2 might be the D (5 bases). Trimming shortened V by 5 bases and J by 8 bases, and 28 bases separated the two germline ends. This CDR3 is built from 18 residues. Germline CDR1 LNHDA, CDR2 SQIVND (reference sequence).

With regard to this clone: Germline and junction disagree at one end, which may indicate a read error. The chain couples TRBV18 to TRBJ1-2; no clear D gene. This CDR3 has 13 residues. The germline V gene has CDR1 KGHSH and CDR2 LQKENI. CDR3 in amino acids: CASSPLDTYGYTF. The CDR3 bases are TGTGCCAGCTCGCCACTTGACACCTATGGCTACACCTTC.

The V call is TRBV7-2, the J call TRBJ2-7, with 13 bases fitting TRBD2. Per germline, CDR1 SGHTA and CDR2 FQGNSA. The trim removed 5 bases at V and 2 bases at J, leaving 6 bases unmatched. The CDR3 is 16 residues long. CDR3 amino acids: CASSLGTSGVTYEQYF. The CDR3 bases are TGTGCCAGCAGCCTCGGGACTAGCGGGGTGACCTACGAGCAGTACTTC. Using reference TRBV7-2 and TRBJ2-7 for the parts outside the CDR3, the full variable domain is GAGVSQSPSNKVTEKGKDVELRCDPISGHTALYWYRQSLGQGLEFLIYFQGNSAPDKSGLPSDRFSAERTGGSVSTLTIQRTQQEDSAVYLCASSLGTSGVTYEQYFGPGTRLTVT.

This clone has a handful of counts. The chain recombines TRBV28 with TRBJ2-5, with D perhaps matching TRBD1 (6 bases). Germline V gene data show CDR1 as MDHEN and CDR2 as SYDVKM. The CDR3 is made up of 14 amino acids. V was pared by 4 bases and J by 1 base, with 10 bases between. The CDR3 DNA sequence: TGTGCCAGCAGTTACGACAGGCTCCAAGAGACCCAGTACTTC. Amino acids: CASSYDRLQETQYF.

As concerns this clone: Distinct nucleotide sequences in the sample also encode this CDR3. This chain links TRBV7-8 with TRBJ2-7; D not resolved. This CDR3 contains 12 residues. Germline values: CDR1 SGHVS, CDR2 FQNEAQ. Deletions cut 3 bases from V and 3 bases from J, with 6 bases between. CDR3 in amino acids: CASSLAHYEQYF. In DNA, the CDR3 is TGTGCCAGCAGCTTGGCGCACTACGAGCAGTACTTC.

The table lists this clone with a few counts. The gene calls are TRBV29-1 and TRBJ2-5; D not certain. Germline assignment: CDR1 SQVTM and CDR2 ANQGSEA. The CDR3 runs 11 residues. The V end lost 4 bases, the J end lost 4 bases, and 7 bases lay between the germline ends. The CDR3 loop reads CSVALRETQYF. DNA for the CDR3: TGCAGCGTTGCGTTGAGAGAGACCCAGTACTTC.

This clone has only a few counts. The chain recombines TRBV29-1 with TRBJ2-7; D ambiguous. The length of the CDR3 is 13 residues. Trimming left V 3 bases short and J 2 bases short, with 11 bases between. Germline V gene data show CDR1 as SQVTM and CDR2 as ANQGSEA. The CDR3 coding sequence is TGCAGCGTTGATAAAGGGAACCCCTACGAGCAGTACTTC. Its protein product is CSVDKGNPYEQYF.